The sample holds many counts of the clone carrying this T cell receptor (beta chain). The antigen is not known. These data come from a study of neurological immune-mediated disorders. Study findings and constraints: No CDR3 amino acid sequences were shared by expanded clones across subjects, suggesting private repertoires in all groups.

Volunteers at a blood bank in Maryland, USA, were the healthy controls. For the unsorted libraries, 2 million PBMCs stored at -80 C served as input. This CDR3 spans 16 amino acids. The germline CDR1 and CDR2 sequences are SGHTA and FQGNSA. J was trimmed by 0 bases and V by 5 bases; bases with no gene match: 4. 5'RACE employing 10-nucleotide random UMIs yielded the cDNA. MiXCR, applied by TCRdb to the 5' RACE reads, yields one record per CDR3 protein. The sample includes over 65,000 distinct CDR3 sequences, about 9.5% of them seen just once. The material sequenced was PBMCs. The TCR sequence derives from a man aged 45-65 years in good health. J is TRBJ2-1 and V is TRBV7-2, with 10 bases fitting TRBD2. DNA for the CDR3: TGTGCCAGCAGCCTCGGACTAGCGGCCTCCTACAATGAGCAGTTCTTC. The encoded protein is CASSLGLAASYNEQFF.